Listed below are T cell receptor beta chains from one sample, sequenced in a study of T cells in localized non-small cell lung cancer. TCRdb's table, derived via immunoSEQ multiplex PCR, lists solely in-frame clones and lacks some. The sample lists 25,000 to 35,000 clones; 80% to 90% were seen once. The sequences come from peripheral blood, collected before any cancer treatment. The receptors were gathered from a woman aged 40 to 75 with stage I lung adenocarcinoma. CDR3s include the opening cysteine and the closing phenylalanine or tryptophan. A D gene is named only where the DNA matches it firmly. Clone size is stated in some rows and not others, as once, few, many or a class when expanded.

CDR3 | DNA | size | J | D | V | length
CATSRDQEETQYF | TGTGCCACCAGCAGAGATCAGGAAGAGACCCAGTACTTC | - | TRBJ2-5 | - | TRBV15 | 13
CASTQRTGMNTEAFF | TGTGCCAGCACCCAACGGACAGGGATGAACACTGAAGCTTTCTTT | once | TRBJ1-1 | TRBD1 | TRBV6-5 | 15
CASSLKGTGMLNTEAFF | TGTGCCAGCAGTTTAAAGGGGACAGGGATGTTGAACACTGAAGCTTTCTTT | - | TRBJ1-1 | TRBD1 | TRBV27 | 17
CASSLSFPSAGTAYEQYF | TGTGCCAGCAGTTTATCCTTCCCTAGCGCTGGGACAGCCTACGAGCAGTACTTC | - | TRBJ2-7 | - | TRBV27 | 18
CASSLVGHVQETQYF | TGTGCCAGCAGCTTAGTAGGGCACGTCCAAGAGACCCAGTACTTC | - | TRBJ2-5 | - | TRBV7-9 | 15
CASSQDSTITDTQYF | TGTGCCAGCAGCCAGGACAGCACCATCACAGATACGCAGTATTTT | - | TRBJ2-3 | - | TRBV5-4 | 15
CASSLALSGDNEQFF | TGTGCCAGCAGCTTAGCGCTTTCGGGGGACAATGAGCAGTTCTTC | - | TRBJ2-1 | - | TRBV7-6 | 15
CASSLERGETQYF | TGTGCCAGCAGCTTAGAGAGAGGGGAGACCCAGTACTTC | - | TRBJ2-5 | - | TRBV7-9 | 13
CASSLAGRGRTDTQYF | TGTGCCAGCAGCTTGGCCGGCAGGGGTAGGACAGATACGCAGTATTTT | - | TRBJ2-3 | - | TRBV5-4 | 16
CASRSGPVDTQYF | TGTGCCAGCAGGTCAGGCCCGGTAGATACGCAGTATTTT | few | TRBJ2-3 | - | TRBV7-9 | 13
CASSEWDRYNEQFF | TGTGCCAGCAGTGAATGGGACAGATACAATGAGCAGTTCTTC | - | TRBJ2-1 | TRBD1 | TRBV2 | 14
CASSSGQGGAETQYF | TGTGCCAGCAGCTCCGGACAGGGTGGGGCAGAGACCCAGTACTTC | - | TRBJ2-5 | TRBD1 | TRBV7-2 | 15
CASSPPRANTEAFF | TGTGCCAGTAGTCCCCCCAGGGCGAACACTGAAGCTTTCTTT | - | TRBJ1-1 | - | TRBV19 | 14
CASTADEQRRGYTF | TGTGCCAGCACCGCCGATGAACAGCGTCGGGGCTACACCTTC | once | TRBJ1-2 | - | TRBV6-6 | 14
CATSRKGQGDSPLHF | TGTGCCACCAGCAGAAAGGGACAGGGCGATTCACCCCTCCACTTT | - | TRBJ1-6 | TRBD1 | TRBV15 | 15
CASSMGLLYQETQYF | TGTGCCAGTAGTATGGGACTCTTGTACCAAGAGACCCAGTACTTC | - | TRBJ2-5 | - | TRBV19 | 15
CASSSHSISPDTQYF | TGTGCCAGCAGCTCCCATAGTATTAGTCCAGATACGCAGTATTTT | few | TRBJ2-3 | - | TRBV7-8 | 15
CASSSQSNTEAFF | TGTGCCAGTAGTTCTCAGTCGAACACTGAAGCTTTCTTT | - | TRBJ1-1 | - | TRBV19 | 13
CASRINRGRVNTEAFF | TGTGCCAGCAGAATTAATAGGGGCAGGGTGAACACTGAAGCTTTCTTT | - | TRBJ1-1 | - | TRBV5-8 | 16
CASFPDREAAIFFEAFF | TGTGCCAGCTTCCCCGACAGGGAAGCTGCGATCTTCTTTGAAGCTTTCTTT | - | TRBJ1-1 | TRBD1 | TRBV18 | 17
CASSLTIWAGGVNTIYF | TGTGCCAGCAGCTTAACTATCTGGGCAGGGGGAGTAAACACCATATATTTT | - | TRBJ1-3 | TRBD1 | TRBV11-2 | 17
CASNSGGDSYEQYF | TGTGCCAGCAATAGCGGGGGGGACTCCTACGAGCAGTACTTC | - | TRBJ2-7 | TRBD2 | TRBV9 | 14